These 27 T cell receptor beta chains were sequenced from one sample in a study of T cell responses to AZD1222 COVID-19 vaccine (dated by TCRdb to about 2021). Library preparation employed the immunoSEQ multiplex PCR assay. Sourced from immuneACCESS, this table was stored by TCRdb with only in-frame sequences that have V and J called. A share of the clones is absent; for the studies checked, an unresolved V gene accounts for under half, and the remainder has no known explanation. Across this sample there are 170,000 or so clones, with approximately 90% seen only once. The biggest ten clones account for roughly 1.6% of the sample. This specimen's time point label, interpreted: baseline before first vaccination. The sample in question was peripheral blood, obtained on day 0 of AZD1222 vaccination. These receptors were obtained from an adult in good health.

The rearrangement links TRBV27 to TRBJ2-1, with D possibly TRBD2 on 5 matching bases. V gave up 6 bases and J gave up 6 bases, with 18 bases separating them. This CDR3 has 15 residues. Per the germline V gene, CDR1 is MNHEY and CDR2 is SMNVEV (reference sequence). CDR3 DNA: TGTGCCAGCAGGGGCGGTCAGGTTCGGGGCAATGAGCAGTTCTTC. The encoded protein is CASRGGQVRGNEQFF.

This sequence joins TRBV28 and TRBJ1-1; D unclear. V lost 2 bases and J 8 bases, leaving 9 bases between the germline ends. CDR3 length: 12 amino acids. The germline CDR1 and CDR2 sequences are MDHEN and SYDVKM. CDR3: CASSLRTSEAFF. The CDR3 DNA reads as TGTGCCAGCAGTTTAAGGACGTCGGAAGCTTTCTTT.

The V gene is TRBV2, the J gene TRBJ2-4; D may be TRBD1 (6 bases). Trimming cost V 6 bases and J 0 bases, with 15 bases left between them. This CDR3 contains 16 residues. Germline CDR1 and CDR2: SNHLY and FYNNEI. The CDR3 is CASRARQALAKNIQYF. The CDR3 bases are TGTGCCAGCAGGGCAAGACAGGCCCTAGCCAAAAACATTCAGTACTTC.

The rearrangement uses TRBV3-1 (or the pseudogene TRBV3-2) and TRBJ2-1; 9 positions match TRBD1. The germline V gene has CDR1 LGHDT and CDR2 YNNKEL (reference sequence). V lost 4 bases and J lost 7; bases outside the gene matches: 8. The CDR3 covers 15 residues. CDR3 coding DNA: TGTGCCAGCAGCCCAGACAGGGGGGATGAAAATGAGCAGTTCTTC. Translated: CASSPDRGDENEQFF.

The chain employs TRBV24-1 and TRBJ1-4; TRBD1 agrees at 9 bases. Germline lookup yields CDR1 KGHDR and CDR2 SFDVKD. This CDR3 has 15 residues. Germline trimming cut 4 bases from V and 7 bases from J; bases unmatched to any gene: 6. This CDR3 reads CATSDPGQGGEKLFF. In DNA, the CDR3 is TGTGCCACCAGTGACCCGGGACAGGGCGGTGAAAAACTGTTTTTT.

The rearrangement links TRBV19 to TRBJ1-5; 8 bases line up with TRBD1. Germline lookup yields CDR1 LNHDA and CDR2 SQIVND (reference sequence). V trimming: 0 bases; J trimming: 7 bases; junction bases outside the gene matches: 5. CDR3 length equals 15 residues. This CDR3 reads CASSIDTGGDQPQHF. As DNA, the CDR3 is TGTGCCAGTAGTATAGACACAGGGGGAGACCAGCCCCAGCATTTT.

The CDR3 region is CASSPAGLSGYTF. The DNA for the CDR3 is TGTGCCAGCTCACCAGCAGGGCTGTCCGGCTACACCTTC. J is TRBJ1-2 and V is TRBV18; D perhaps matches TRBD1 (5 bases). V shed 2 bases and J shed 8 bases, with 12 bases lying between them. The germline CDR1 and CDR2 sequences are KGHSH and LQKENI. The CDR3 covers 13 residues.

The V gene is TRBV5-6, the J gene TRBJ1-2, with D uncertain. The CDR3 sequence is 15 residues long. V lost 4 bases, J lost 4 bases, and 17 bases lay in between. Germline CDR1 reads SGHDT; CDR2 reads YYEEEE. CDR3 residues: CASSPPFTETYGYTF. For the CDR3, the DNA is TGTGCCAGCAGCCCCCCCTTTACAGAAACCTATGGCTACACCTTC.

The chain recombines TRBV28 with TRBJ1-4; a weak D match, TRBD1 (5 bases). Per germline, CDR1 MDHEN and CDR2 SYDVKM. V dropped 3 bases and J dropped 7 bases, with 9 bases sitting between them. The CDR3 runs to 13 residues. Here the CDR3 reads CASSFGGGEKLFF. The CDR3 coding sequence is TGTGCCAGCAGTTTCGGGGGGGGTGAAAAACTGTTTTTT.

The gene calls are TRBV7-2 and TRBJ1-6; no clear D. The CDR3 runs to 13 residues. Deletions cut 5 bases from V and 11 bases from J, with 13 bases between. Germline loops: CDR1 SGHTA, CDR2 FQGNSA. For the CDR3, the DNA is TGTGCCAGCAGCGGGGTGGGGAGTCCACCCCTCCACTTT. As protein: CASSGVGSPPLHF.

This clone was detected once. The chain recombines TRBV30 with TRBJ1-5; 7 bases line up with TRBD1. CDR1 is GTSNPN and CDR2 is SVGIG in the germline V gene (reference sequence). This CDR3 is 14 amino acids long. Trimming cost V 7 bases and J 6 bases; bases outside gene matches: 12. For the CDR3, the DNA is TGTGCCTCACGGGAACAGGGGTCGGCTCAGCCCCAGCATTTT. Translating gives CASREQGSAQPQHF.

This chain links TRBV28 with TRBJ1-6; D unclear. CDR1 is MDHEN, CDR2 SYDVKM, per germline. Trimming shortened V by 9 bases and J by 5 bases, and 14 bases separated the two germline ends. The length of the CDR3 is 14 residues. CDR3 sequence (DNA): TGTGCCAGTCACTCAACCCCCCATAATTCACCCCTCCACTTT. Translated, it gives CASHSTPHNSPLHF.

The chain recombines TRBV4-3 with TRBJ1-6, with TRBD1 matching 9 bases. Germline V gene lookup returns CDR1 LGHNA and CDR2 YSLEER. The CDR3 contains 17 residues. The ends lost 5 bases at V and 5 bases at J; junction bases unmatched: 10. CDR3 coding DNA: TGCGCCAGCAGCTCGCATTCGGGACAGGGTAATAATTCACCCCTCCACTTT. Translated, it gives CASSSHSGQGNNSPLHF.

This sequence joins TRBV27 and TRBJ2-3; TRBD2 agrees at 8 bases. This CDR3 has 16 residues. V shed 5 bases and J 7 bases; nucleotides not matched to a gene: 14. Looked up from germline, CDR1 is MNHEY and CDR2 is SMNVEV (reference sequence). CDR3 DNA sequence: TGTGCCAGCAGTCGAGGACTAGCCCAGATTTCATATACGCAGTATTTT. Amino acid sequence: CASSRGLAQISYTQYF.

The chain recombines TRBV19 with TRBJ1-1; D not resolved. The CDR3 runs 12 residues. The germline V and J ends were trimmed by 3 bases and 8 bases, with 10 bases remaining between them. The germline V gene encodes CDR1 LNHDA and CDR2 SQIVND (reference sequence). The CDR3 here is CASSMRAAEAFF. CDR3 in DNA: TGTGCCAGTAGTATGAGGGCTGCAGAAGCTTTCTTT. Full variable domain (rest looked up from reference TRBV19 and TRBJ1-1): DGGITQSPKYLFRKEGQNVTLSCEQNLNHDAMYWYRQDPGQGLRLIYYSQIVNDFQKGDIAEGYSVSREKKESFPLTVTSAQKNPTAFYLCASSMRAAEAFFGQGTRLTVV.

V and J are TRBV4-1 and TRBJ1-2; the match to TRBD1 covers 8 bases. J gave up 4 bases and V 0 bases, and 16 bases lay outside the gene matches. There are 19 residues in the CDR3. In germline, CDR1 is MGHRA, CDR2 YSYEKL. CDR3 region: CASSQDFALRDRSTYGYTF. The CDR3 bases are TGCGCCAGCAGCCAAGATTTTGCGCTTCGGGACAGGAGCACCTATGGCTACACCTTC.

The rearrangement joins TRBV5-1 to TRBJ1-4, with 7 bases aligning to TRBD1. The CDR3 contains 17 residues. Per the germline V gene, CDR1 is SGHRS and CDR2 is YFSETQ. V was pared by 0 bases and J by 0 bases, with 5 bases of the junction left unmatched. The CDR3 DNA reads as TGCGCCAGCAGCTTGGGGTACAGGGGTTCAACTAATGAAAAACTGTTTTTT. The encoded protein is CASSLGYRGSTNEKLFF.

The rearrangement joins TRBV11-2 to TRBJ2-3; TRBD2 aligns across 9 bases. The CDR3 loop spans 16 amino acids. The germline gives CDR1 SGHAT, CDR2 FQNNGV. Trimming at V came to 5 bases and at J to 2 bases, leaving 8 bases not matched to a gene. The CDR3 sequence is CASSLQTSGNTDTQYF. The CDR3, as DNA: TGTGCCAGCAGCCTTCAGACTAGCGGTAACACAGATACGCAGTATTTT.

This chain uses TRBV7-2 with TRBJ1-1; tentative D call: TRBD1 (5 bases). V lost 2 bases and J 1 base, leaving 11 bases between the germline ends. The CDR3 totals 15 residues. Germline lookup yields CDR1 SGHTA and CDR2 FQGNSA. CDR3 sequence reads: CASSLRGVGNTEAFF. CDR3 DNA: TGTGCCAGCAGCTTACGGGGGGTGGGGAACACTGAAGCTTTCTTT.

This clone was seen once. V usage is TRBV2 and J usage is TRBJ1-6; D unclear. Trimming stripped 6 bases from V and 0 bases from J, with 15 bases between. Germline-derived CDR1 and CDR2 are SNHLY and FYNNEI. The CDR3 runs to 17 residues. The CDR3, as DNA: TGTGCCAGCAGCCCCTGGGAGCCAAGCTCCTATAATTCACCCCTCCACTTT. It codes for CASSPWEPSSYNSPLHF.

The rearrangement uses TRBV4-3 and TRBJ2-7, with 7 bases that match TRBD1. Germline V lookup: CDR1 LGHNA, CDR2 YSLEER. V was pared by 5 bases and J by 0 bases, with 16 bases of the junction left unmatched. The CDR3 spans 18 residues. CDR3 bases: TGCGCCAGCAGCTTACAACCTCCGGGGACAGAGGCCTCCTACGAGCAGTACTTC. It encodes CASSLQPPGTEASYEQYF.

This sequence joins TRBV28 and TRBJ1-4; a weak D match, TRBD1 (6 bases). V dropped 3 bases and J dropped 8 bases, with 13 bases sitting between them. The CDR3 has 14 residues. Germline CDR1 MDHEN, CDR2 SYDVKM. The CDR3 nucleotides read TGTGCCAGCAGTTTTGGGGGGGCTTGGGAAAAACTGTTTTTT. This codes for CASSFGGAWEKLFF.

The chain joins TRBV3-1 (or the pseudogene TRBV3-2) to TRBJ2-1; the D is unclear. V shed 3 bases and J shed 5 bases, with 8 bases lying between them. CDR1 is LGHDT, CDR2 YNNKEL, per germline (reference sequence). This CDR3 contains 13 residues. The CDR3 protein is CASSHDPDNEQFF. The CDR3 DNA follows: TGTGCCAGCAGCCACGACCCTGACAATGAGCAGTTCTTC.

The rearrangement uses TRBV5-1 and TRBJ2-5; 8 bases line up with TRBD2. The CDR3 totals 13 residues. The ends lost 5 bases at V and 4 bases at J; junction bases unmatched: 4. Looked up from germline, CDR1 is SGHRS and CDR2 is YFSETQ. In nucleotides, the CDR3 is TGCGCCAGCAGTCCCAGCGGGGGAGAGACCCAGTACTTC. Translating it yields CASSPSGGETQYF. The variable domain in full, completed from reference TRBV5-1 and TRBJ2-5, reads KAGVTQTPRYLIKTRGQQVTLSCSPISGHRSVSWYQQTPGQGLQFLFEYFSETQRNKGNFPGRFSGRQFSNSRSEMNVSTLELGDSALYLCASSPSGGETQYFGPGTRLLVL.

The chain couples TRBV7-6 to TRBJ2-1, with D tentatively TRBD1 (6 bases). This CDR3 has 16 amino acids. CDR1 is SGHVS and CDR2 is FNYEAQ in the germline V gene. Trimming removed 1 base from V and 1 base from J, with 11 bases in between. This CDR3 reads CASSLEQGASYNEQFF. CDR3 nucleotides: TGTGCCAGCAGCTTAGAACAGGGCGCTTCCTACAATGAGCAGTTCTTC.

About this clone: The junction differs from germline at one of its ends, possibly a read error. V usage is TRBV28 and J usage is TRBJ2-3; D is ambiguous. CDR1 is MDHEN, CDR2 SYDVKM, per germline. The CDR3 is made up of 14 amino acids. CDR3 DNA: TGCGGATCTCGGGCGAGTTTCCGCACAGATACGCAGTATTTT. Its protein is CGSRASFRTDTQYF.

This clone was picked up many times. DNA of the CDR3: TGTGCCAGCAGCCAAGAGACTAGCGGGGCCTACGAGCAGTACTTC. The encoded protein is CASSQETSGAYEQYF. The chain employs TRBV4-2 and TRBJ2-7; 11 positions agree with TRBD2. Trimming cost V 0 bases and J 2 bases; bases outside gene matches: 0. The CDR3 is made up of 15 amino acids. Germline V lookup: CDR1 LGHNA, CDR2 YNFKEQ.